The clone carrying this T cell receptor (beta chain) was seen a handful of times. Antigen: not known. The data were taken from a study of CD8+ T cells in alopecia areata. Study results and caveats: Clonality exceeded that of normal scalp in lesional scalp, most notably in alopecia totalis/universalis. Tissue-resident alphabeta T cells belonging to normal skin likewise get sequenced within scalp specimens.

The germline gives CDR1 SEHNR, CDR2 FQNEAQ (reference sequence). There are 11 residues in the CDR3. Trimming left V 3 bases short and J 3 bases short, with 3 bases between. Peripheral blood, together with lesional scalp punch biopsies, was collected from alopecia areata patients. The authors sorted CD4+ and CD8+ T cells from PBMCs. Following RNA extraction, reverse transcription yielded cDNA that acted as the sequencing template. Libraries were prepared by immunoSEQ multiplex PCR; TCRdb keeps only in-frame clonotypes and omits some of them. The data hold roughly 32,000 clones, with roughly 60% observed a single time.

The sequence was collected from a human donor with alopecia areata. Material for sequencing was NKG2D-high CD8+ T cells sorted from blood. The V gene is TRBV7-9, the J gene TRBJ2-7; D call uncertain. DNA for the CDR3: TGTGCCAGCAGCTTCAGCTACGAGCAGTACTTC. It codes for CASSFSYEQYF.